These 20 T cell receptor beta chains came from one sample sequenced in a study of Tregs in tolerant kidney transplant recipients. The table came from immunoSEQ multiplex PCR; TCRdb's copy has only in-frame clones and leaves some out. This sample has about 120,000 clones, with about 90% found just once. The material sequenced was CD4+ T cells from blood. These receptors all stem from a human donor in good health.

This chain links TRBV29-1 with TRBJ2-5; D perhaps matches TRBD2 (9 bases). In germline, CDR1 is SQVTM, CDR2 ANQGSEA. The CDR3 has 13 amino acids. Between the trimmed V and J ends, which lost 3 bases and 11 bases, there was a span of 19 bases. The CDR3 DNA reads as TGCAGCGTTGAGTCAGGGGGCGGGAGGGCACAGTACTTC. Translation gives CSVESGGGRAQYF.

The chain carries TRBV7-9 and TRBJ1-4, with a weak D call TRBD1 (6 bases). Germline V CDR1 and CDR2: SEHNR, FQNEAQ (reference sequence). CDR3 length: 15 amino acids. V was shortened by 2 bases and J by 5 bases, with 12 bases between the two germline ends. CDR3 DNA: TGTGCCAGCAGCTTACAGGGGCCTATCAATGAAAAACTGTTTTTT. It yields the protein CASSLQGPINEKLFF.

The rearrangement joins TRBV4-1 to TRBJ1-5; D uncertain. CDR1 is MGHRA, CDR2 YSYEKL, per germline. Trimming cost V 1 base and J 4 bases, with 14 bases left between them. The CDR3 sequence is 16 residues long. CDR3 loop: CASSQVGPRGNQPQHF. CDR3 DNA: TGCGCCAGCAGCCAAGTGGGTCCGCGAGGAAATCAGCCCCAGCATTTT.

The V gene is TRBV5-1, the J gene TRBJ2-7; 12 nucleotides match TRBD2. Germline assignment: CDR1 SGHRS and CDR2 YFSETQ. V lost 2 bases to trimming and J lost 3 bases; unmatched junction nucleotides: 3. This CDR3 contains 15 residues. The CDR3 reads CASSLGLAGNYEQYF. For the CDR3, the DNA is TGCGCCAGCAGCTTAGGACTAGCGGGAAACTACGAGCAGTACTTC.

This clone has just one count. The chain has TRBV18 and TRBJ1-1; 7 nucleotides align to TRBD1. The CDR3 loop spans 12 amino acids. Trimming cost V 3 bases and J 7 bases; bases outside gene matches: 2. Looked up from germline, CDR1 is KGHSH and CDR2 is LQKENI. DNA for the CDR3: TGTGCCAGCTCACCGACAGGGCTTGAAGCTTTCTTT. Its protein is CASSPTGLEAFF.

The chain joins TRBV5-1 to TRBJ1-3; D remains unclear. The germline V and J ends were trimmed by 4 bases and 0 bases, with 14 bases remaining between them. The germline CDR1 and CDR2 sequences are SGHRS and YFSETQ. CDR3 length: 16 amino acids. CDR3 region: CASSLTTFDSGNTIYF. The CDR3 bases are TGCGCCAGCAGCCTGACGACATTCGACTCTGGAAACACCATATATTTT. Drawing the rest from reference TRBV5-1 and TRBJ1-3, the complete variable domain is KAGVTQTPRYLIKTRGQQVTLSCSPISGHRSVSWYQQTPGQGLQFLFEYFSETQRNKGNFPGRFSGRQFSNSRSEMNVSTLELGDSALYLCASSLTTFDSGNTIYFGEGSWLTVV.

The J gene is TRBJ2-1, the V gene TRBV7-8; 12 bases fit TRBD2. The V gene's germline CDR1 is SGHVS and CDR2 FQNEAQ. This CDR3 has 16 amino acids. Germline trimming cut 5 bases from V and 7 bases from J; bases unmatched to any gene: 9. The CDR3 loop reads CASSAILAGGRNEQFF. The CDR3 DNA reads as TGTGCCAGCAGCGCGATACTAGCGGGAGGACGGAATGAGCAGTTCTTC.

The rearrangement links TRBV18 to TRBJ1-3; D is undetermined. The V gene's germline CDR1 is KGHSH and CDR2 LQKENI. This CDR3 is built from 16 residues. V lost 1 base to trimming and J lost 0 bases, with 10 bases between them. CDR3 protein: CASSPQGTYSGNTIYF. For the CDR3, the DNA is TGTGCCAGCTCACCACAGGGTACCTACTCTGGAAACACCATATATTTT. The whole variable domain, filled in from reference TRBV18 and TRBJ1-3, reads NAGVMQNPRHLVRRRGQEARLRCSPMKGHSHVYWYRQLPEEGLKFMVYLQKENIIDESGMPKERFSAEFPKEGPSILRIQQVVRGDSAAYFCASSPQGTYSGNTIYFGEGSWLTVV.

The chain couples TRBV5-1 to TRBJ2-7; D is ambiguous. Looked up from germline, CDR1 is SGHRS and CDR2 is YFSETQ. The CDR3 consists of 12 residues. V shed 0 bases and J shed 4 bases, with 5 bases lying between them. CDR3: CASSLDYYEQYF. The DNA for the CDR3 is TGCGCCAGCAGCTTGGACTATTACGAGCAGTACTTC.

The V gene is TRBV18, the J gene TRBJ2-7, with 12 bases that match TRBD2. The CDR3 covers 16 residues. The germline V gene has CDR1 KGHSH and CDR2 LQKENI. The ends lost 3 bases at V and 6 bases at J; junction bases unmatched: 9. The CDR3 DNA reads TGTGCCAGCTCACCTATCGGGACTAGCGGGTCGGGCGAGCAGTACTTC. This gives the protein CASSPIGTSGSGEQYF.

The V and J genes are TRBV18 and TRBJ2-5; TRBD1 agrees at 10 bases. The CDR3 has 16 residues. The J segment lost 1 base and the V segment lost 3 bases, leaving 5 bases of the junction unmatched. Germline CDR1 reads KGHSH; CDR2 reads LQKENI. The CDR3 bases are TGTGCCAGCTCACCCGGGACAGGGGCGAGCCAAGAGACCCAGTACTTC. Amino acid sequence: CASSPGTGASQETQYF.

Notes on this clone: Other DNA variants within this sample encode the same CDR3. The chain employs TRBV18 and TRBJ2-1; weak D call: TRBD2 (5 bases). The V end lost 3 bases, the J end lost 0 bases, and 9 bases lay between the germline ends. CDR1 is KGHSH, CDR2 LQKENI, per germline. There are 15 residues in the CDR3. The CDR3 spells CASSPRRASYNEQFF. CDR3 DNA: TGTGCCAGCTCACCGAGGCGGGCCTCCTACAATGAGCAGTTCTTC.

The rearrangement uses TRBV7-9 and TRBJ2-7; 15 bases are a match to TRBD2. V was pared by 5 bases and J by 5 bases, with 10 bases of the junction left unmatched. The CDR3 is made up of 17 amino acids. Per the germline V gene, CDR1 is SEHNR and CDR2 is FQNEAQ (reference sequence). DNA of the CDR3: TGTGCCAGCAGCCGGACTAGCGGGAGGGCCGGCATCCACGAGCAGTACTTC. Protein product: CASSRTSGRAGIHEQYF.

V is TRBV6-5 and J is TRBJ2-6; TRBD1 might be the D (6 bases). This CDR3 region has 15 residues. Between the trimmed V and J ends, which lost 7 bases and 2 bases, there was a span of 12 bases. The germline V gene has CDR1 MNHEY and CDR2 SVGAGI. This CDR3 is CASNKQGTGANVLTF. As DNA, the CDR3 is TGTGCCAGCAATAAACAGGGAACTGGGGCCAACGTCCTGACTTTC.

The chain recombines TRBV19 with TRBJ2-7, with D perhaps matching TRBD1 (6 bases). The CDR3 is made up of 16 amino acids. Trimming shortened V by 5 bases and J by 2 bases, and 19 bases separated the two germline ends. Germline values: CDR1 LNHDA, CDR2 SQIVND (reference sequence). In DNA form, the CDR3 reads TGTGCCAGTAGTGACGTTGTCAGGGGAAGGGCCTACGAGCAGTACTTC. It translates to CASSDVVRGRAYEQYF.

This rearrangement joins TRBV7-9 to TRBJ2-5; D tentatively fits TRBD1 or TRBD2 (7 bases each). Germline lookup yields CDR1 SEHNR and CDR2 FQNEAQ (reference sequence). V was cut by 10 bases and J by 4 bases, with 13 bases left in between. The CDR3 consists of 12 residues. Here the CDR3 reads CANDREGETQYF. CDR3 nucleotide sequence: TGTGCCAACGACAGGGAGGGAGAGACCCAGTACTTC.

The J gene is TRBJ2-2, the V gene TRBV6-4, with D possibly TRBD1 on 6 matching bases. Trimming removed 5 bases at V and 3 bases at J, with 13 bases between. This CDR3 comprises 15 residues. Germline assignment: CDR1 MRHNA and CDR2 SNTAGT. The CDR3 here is CASSNREADTGELFF. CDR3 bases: TGTGCCAGCAGTAACAGGGAAGCGGACACCGGGGAGCTGTTTTTT.

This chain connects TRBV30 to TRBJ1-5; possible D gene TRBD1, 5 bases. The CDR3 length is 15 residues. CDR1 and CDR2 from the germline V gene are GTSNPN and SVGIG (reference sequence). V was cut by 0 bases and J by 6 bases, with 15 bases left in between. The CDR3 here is CAWSVGGRGAQPQHF. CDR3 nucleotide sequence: TGTGCCTGGAGTGTAGGTGGGAGGGGAGCTCAGCCCCAGCATTTT.

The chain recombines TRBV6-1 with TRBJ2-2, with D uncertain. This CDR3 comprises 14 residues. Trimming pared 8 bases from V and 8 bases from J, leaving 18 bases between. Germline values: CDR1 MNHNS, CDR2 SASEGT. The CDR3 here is CASVLHQVAGELFF. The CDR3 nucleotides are TGTGCCAGCGTCTTACATCAGGTTGCTGGGGAGCTGTTTTTT.

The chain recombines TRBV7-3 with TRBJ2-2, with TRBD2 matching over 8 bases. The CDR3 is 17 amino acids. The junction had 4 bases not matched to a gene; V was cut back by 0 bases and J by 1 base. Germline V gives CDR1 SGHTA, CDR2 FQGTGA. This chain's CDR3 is CASSLTVSGGNTGELFF. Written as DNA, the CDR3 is TGTGCCAGCAGCTTAACTGTCAGCGGGGGGAACACCGGGGAGCTGTTTTTT.